These 29 T cell receptor beta chains were all obtained from the same sample, sequenced in a study of blood T cell repertoires in COVID-19. TCRdb's copy holds only in-frame clones and misses some; the assay was immunoSEQ multiplex PCR. The table includes 170,000 or so clones, 90% to 95% detected once. Sequencing used peripheral blood. These receptors came from a man aged 45-60 years with acute or convalescent COVID-19.

V gene TRBV6-6 combines with J gene TRBJ2-7; 10 nucleotides agree with TRBD1. The germline gives CDR1 MNHNY, CDR2 SVGAGI (reference sequence). V gave up 5 bases and J gave up 5 bases; unmatched junction bases: 15. CDR3 size: 17 residues. CDR3 region: CASSPQPGTGVSDEQYV. The CDR3 bases are TGTGCCAGCAGTCCCCAGCCCGGGACAGGGGTTAGCGACGAGCAGTACGTC.

This rearrangement joins TRBV28 to TRBJ1-5; 9 bases align to TRBD1. CDR1 and CDR2 (germline): MDHEN, SYDVKM. The CDR3 spans 15 residues. The J segment lost 5 bases and the V segment lost 4 bases, leaving 6 bases of the junction unmatched. The CDR3 coding sequence is TGTGCCAGCAGTTCCGCTACAGGGGGCGATCAGCCCCAGCATTTT. Residues: CASSSATGGDQPQHF.

V and J are TRBV9 and TRBJ1-3; 7 bases align to TRBD1. The CDR3 runs 14 residues. The V gene's germline CDR1 is SGDLS and CDR2 YYNGEE. The junction had 1 base not matched to a gene; V was cut back by 0 bases and J by 4 bases. The CDR3 DNA reads as TGTGCCAGCAGCGTAGAAGGGGGCGGAAACACCATATATTTT. It codes for CASSVEGGGNTIYF.

This clone was counted a single time. The chain has TRBV5-4 and TRBJ1-3, with 9 bases lining up with TRBD1. The germline V gene encodes CDR1 SGHNT and CDR2 YYREEE (reference sequence). V shed 4 bases and J 2 bases; nucleotides not matched to a gene: 7. The CDR3 length is 16 residues. The CDR3 DNA sequence: TGTGCCAGCAGCCGGGGACAGGGCGATCCTGGAAACACCATATATTTT. The encoded protein is CASSRGQGDPGNTIYF.

In its sample, this clone was seen once. The chain's CDR3 is CASATGFSYNEQFF. The CDR3 bases are TGTGCCAGCGCGACAGGTTTTTCCTACAATGAGCAGTTCTTC. The chain has TRBV18 and TRBJ2-1, with D perhaps TRBD1 (6 bases). CDR3 length: 14 amino acids. From germline, CDR1 is KGHSH and CDR2 LQKENI. Trimming removed 8 bases from V and 1 base from J, with 12 bases in between.

The genes are TRBV5-1 and TRBJ1-2, with D hard to call. The CDR3 totals 14 residues. Germline V gene sequence: CDR1 SGHRS, CDR2 YFSETQ. The V end lost 5 bases, the J end lost 1 base, and 12 bases lay between the germline ends. The CDR3 loop reads CASRTRVVNYGYTF. The CDR3 DNA is TGCGCCAGCAGAACTAGGGTAGTTAACTATGGCTACACCTTC.

The CDR3 nucleotides are TGTGCCAGCAGCTTGATCAGCGTCTTCACAGATACGCAGTATTTT. Its protein product is CASSLISVFTDTQYF. The chain recombines TRBV5-6 with TRBJ2-3; D ambiguous. This CDR3 is built from 15 residues. Germline CDR1 is SGHDT and CDR2 is YYEEEE. Between the trimmed V and J ends, which lost 1 base and 2 bases, there was a span of 11 bases.

The rearrangement joins TRBV28 to TRBJ1-1, with 9 bases aligning to TRBD1. V shed 5 bases, J shed 1 base, and the junction held 2 bases outside the gene matches. CDR1 is MDHEN, CDR2 SYDVKM, per germline. The CDR3 runs to 14 residues. In DNA form, the CDR3 reads TGTGCCAGCAGTATGGGACAGGGGAACACTGAAGCTTTCTTT. Protein sequence: CASSMGQGNTEAFF.

Only one count was recorded for this clone. The genes are TRBV27 and TRBJ1-1; D is unclear. In germline, CDR1 is MNHEY, CDR2 SMNVEV (reference sequence). The CDR3 runs to 16 residues. Trimming left V 5 bases short and J 0 bases short, with 16 bases between. For the CDR3, the DNA is TGTGCCAGCAGTCCCCTGGGCCGAGGGTTGAACACTGAAGCTTTCTTT. Its protein product is CASSPLGRGLNTEAFF.

This clone was recorded once. This rearrangement joins TRBV7-9 to TRBJ1-4; no firm D call. CDR3 length: 15 residues. Looked up from germline, CDR1 is SEHNR and CDR2 is FQNEAQ (reference sequence). Between the trimmed V and J ends, which lost 0 bases and 1 base, there was a span of 6 bases. The CDR3: CASSLAGRTNEKLFF. The CDR3 DNA sequence: TGTGCCAGCAGCTTAGCAGGGAGAACTAATGAAAAACTGTTTTTT.

This clone showed up just once. The chain couples TRBV29-1 to TRBJ2-1; TRBD1 aligns across 8 bases. The CDR3 contains 12 residues. Germline lookup yields CDR1 SQVTM and CDR2 ANQGSEA. The V gene end was trimmed by 7 bases and the J gene end by 6 bases; junction bases not matched to a gene: 5. The CDR3 coding sequence is TGCAGCGGCGGACAGGGTGGCAATGAGCAGTTCTTC. Its protein product is CSGGQGGNEQFF.

The gene calls are TRBV7-9 and TRBJ2-1, with 7 bases fitting TRBD2. The CDR3 runs to 18 residues. With 6 bases clipped from V and 9 bases from J, the junction kept 23 bases outside the gene matches. The germline V gene encodes CDR1 SEHNR and CDR2 FQNEAQ (reference sequence). The DNA for the CDR3 is TGTGCCAGCAGTCCCACTTTCCGCCTAGGCGGGAGCTTCGGTGAGCAGTTCTTC. It encodes CASSPTFRLGGSFGEQFF. The entire variable domain, with the rest obtained from reference TRBV7-9 and TRBJ2-1, is as follows: DTGVSQNPRHKITKRGQNVTFRCDPISEHNRLYWYRQTLGQGPEFLTYFQNEAQLEKSRLLSDRFSAERPKGSFSTLEIQRTEQGDSAMYLCASSPTFRLGGSFGEQFFGPGTRLTVL.

The chain employs TRBV7-6 and TRBJ1-2; weak D call: TRBD1 (6 bases). V was trimmed by 6 bases and J by 1 base, leaving 9 bases between them. CDR1 and CDR2 from the germline V gene are SGHVS and FNYEAQ. The CDR3 covers 13 residues. Here the CDR3 DNA reads TGTGCCAGCAGACAGGACAGTAACTATGGCTACACCTTC. The encoded protein is CASRQDSNYGYTF.

The chain has TRBV30 and TRBJ1-2, with D maybe TRBD1 (6 bases). Germline lookup yields CDR1 GTSNPN and CDR2 SVGIG (reference sequence). CDR3 length: 14 amino acids. V lost 3 bases, J lost 6 bases, and 17 bases lay in between. DNA for the CDR3: TGTGCCTGGAGCCGGACAGTCCCCTGGGATGGCTACACCTTC. Its translation is CAWSRTVPWDGYTF. Combining the CDR3 with reference TRBV30 and TRBJ1-2 gives the whole variable domain SQTIHQWPATLVQPVGSPLSLECTVEGTSNPNLYWYRQAAGRGLQLLFYSVGIGQISSEVPQNLSASRPQDRQFILSSKKLLLSDSGFYLCAWSRTVPWDGYTFGSGTRLTVV.

This chain joins TRBV21-1 and TRBJ2-7; the table names TRBD1, a call not compared with the DNA. TRBV21-1 corresponds to a pseudogene. The CDR3 is made up of 13 amino acids. This CDR3 reads CASSKLEQTEQYV. CDR3 bases: TGTGCCAGCAGCAAATTGGAACAGACCGAGCAGTACGTC.

CDR3 sequence (DNA): TGTGCCAGCAGTCTGCGAACCCCGGGACTAGGGGGCACAGATACGCAGTATTTT. Its protein is CASSLRTPGLGGTDTQYF. V usage is TRBV27 and J usage is TRBJ2-3; 8 nucleotides align to TRBD2. V lost 5 bases to trimming and J lost 1 base; unmatched junction nucleotides: 14. This CDR3 is 18 amino acids long. Germline V CDR1 and CDR2: MNHEY, SMNVEV (reference sequence).

The V call is TRBV6-5, the J call TRBJ2-2; 10 nucleotides match TRBD1. Germline V gives CDR1 MNHEY, CDR2 SVGAGI. V trimming: 5 bases; J trimming: 7 bases; junction bases outside the gene matches: 4. The CDR3 extends over 14 amino acids. Written as DNA, the CDR3 is TGTGCCAGCAGTCGGGACAGGGGAAGCGGGGAGCTGTTTTTT. Translated: CASSRDRGSGELFF.

The CDR3 loop reads CSVRTGEATEAFF. CDR3 coding DNA: TGCAGCGTCCGGACAGGGGAGGCCACTGAAGCTTTCTTT. The gene calls are TRBV29-1 and TRBJ1-1; 9 nucleotides line up with TRBD1. CDR1 and CDR2 from the germline V gene are SQVTM and ANQGSEA. The V and J ends lost 6 bases and 4 bases, in that order; junction bases with no gene match: 6. CDR3 length equals 13 residues.

This chain joins TRBV4-2 and TRBJ1-3; perhaps TRBD1 as D (5 bases). CDR3 size: 20 residues. The V end lost 0 bases, the J end lost 0 bases, and 21 bases lay between the germline ends. Germline V lookup: CDR1 LGHNA, CDR2 YNFKEQ. CDR3 sequence: CASSQEKGSRDRFSGNTIYF. CDR3 bases: TGTGCCAGCAGCCAAGAAAAGGGTAGCCGAGACAGATTCTCTGGAAACACCATATATTTT.

The V call is TRBV10-3, the J call TRBJ1-5; 11 bases map to TRBD1. This CDR3 region has 14 residues. Germline V gene sequence: CDR1 ENHRY, CDR2 SYGVKD. Trimming at V came to 4 bases and at J to 7 bases, leaving 3 bases not matched to a gene. CDR3 nucleotide sequence: TGTGCCATCAGTGGGACAGGGGGCGAACAGCCCCAGCATTTT. Translation: CAISGTGGEQPQHF.

The chain recombines TRBV18 with TRBJ2-3, with TRBD2 identical over 8 bases. Per the germline V gene, CDR1 is KGHSH and CDR2 is LQKENI. V lost 3 bases and J lost 7; bases outside the gene matches: 6. This CDR3 comprises 14 residues. This CDR3 is CASSPPTSVNTQYF. The CDR3 region has the DNA TGTGCCAGCTCACCGCCGACTAGCGTGAATACGCAGTATTTT.

The CDR3 region is CASSSGMGTDTQYF. The CDR3 DNA reads TGTGCCAGCAGTTCAGGGATGGGCACAGATACGCAGTATTTT. This rearrangement joins TRBV6-2 or TRBV6-3 to TRBJ2-3, with D possibly TRBD1 on 5 matching bases. Germline CDR1 reads MNHEY; CDR2 reads SVGEGT. The V gene lost 4 bases and the J gene lost 1 base, with 9 bases spanning the gap. CDR3 length: 14 amino acids.

The CDR3, as DNA: TGTGCCAGCAGCTTATATCGCGGAGACACTGAAGCTTTCTTT. This gives the protein CASSLYRGDTEAFF. V usage is TRBV5-4 and J usage is TRBJ1-1, with no clear D. The CDR3 contains 14 residues. Trimming took 2 bases from V and 3 from J, leaving 11 bases between them. The germline V gene has CDR1 SGHNT and CDR2 YYREEE (reference sequence). Full variable domain (remainder filled in from reference TRBV5-4 and TRBJ1-1): ETGVTQSPTHLIKTRGQQVTLRCSSQSGHNTVSWYQQALGQGPQFIFQYYREEENGRGNFPPRFSGLQFPNYSSELNVNALELDDSALYLCASSLYRGDTEAFFGQGTRLTVV.

V gene TRBV2 combines with J gene TRBJ1-5, with D perhaps matching TRBD1 (5 bases). The length of the CDR3 is 17 residues. Germline CDR1 SNHLY, CDR2 FYNNEI. V lost 6 bases to trimming and J lost 1 base, with 19 bases between them. For the CDR3, the DNA is TGTGCCAGCAGCCCCTGGAGGGGCCGGGGAAGCAATCAGCCCCAGCATTTT. Translation: CASSPWRGRGSNQPQHF.

The CDR3: CASSQAGTQGRSPLHF. The CDR3 bases are TGTGCCAGCAGCCAAGCGGGAACACAGGGTCGTTCACCCCTCCACTTT. J is TRBJ1-6 and V is TRBV4-2; D is perhaps TRBD1 (6 bases). The CDR3 has 16 residues. The germline V gene encodes CDR1 LGHNA and CDR2 YNFKEQ. Trimming removed 1 base at V and 9 bases at J, with 16 bases between.

This clone was seen once. The rearrangement links TRBV5-8 to TRBJ1-5, with D tentatively TRBD1 (5 bases). Between the trimmed V and J ends, which lost 4 bases and 3 bases, there was a span of 20 bases. CDR1 is SGHTS and CDR2 is YDEGEE in the germline V gene. The CDR3 contains 17 residues. The CDR3 loop is CASSPRGGRAFNQPQHF. Written as DNA, the CDR3 is TGTGCCAGCAGCCCAAGGGGTGGTCGGGCCTTCAATCAGCCCCAGCATTTT.

The genes are TRBV7-2 and TRBJ2-5, with 7 positions matching TRBD2. CDR1 is SGHTA, CDR2 FQGNSA, per germline. This CDR3 has 14 amino acids. V lost 5 bases and J lost 5; bases outside the gene matches: 8. The CDR3 DNA reads as TGTGCCAGCAGCCCCTCGAGGGGAGGGGAGACCCAGTACTTC. It codes for CASSPSRGGETQYF.

The chain uses TRBV4-2 and TRBJ2-3; unclear D gene. This CDR3 region has 15 residues. Trimming left V 1 base short and J 2 bases short, with 10 bases between. Germline V gives CDR1 LGHNA, CDR2 YNFKEQ. Here the CDR3 reads CASSQGGANTDTQYF. The CDR3 nucleotides read TGTGCCAGCAGCCAAGGAGGCGCTAACACAGATACGCAGTATTTT.

The rearrangement uses TRBV11-2 and TRBJ2-3, with 9 nucleotides matching TRBD2. Germline V lookup: CDR1 SGHAT, CDR2 FQNNGV. The CDR3 spans 16 residues. The junction had 7 bases not matched to a gene; V was cut back by 6 bases and J by 0 bases. CDR3 protein: CASRSSGGLSTDTQYF. CDR3 DNA: TGTGCCAGCAGGTCGAGCGGGGGGCTTAGCACAGATACGCAGTATTTT.